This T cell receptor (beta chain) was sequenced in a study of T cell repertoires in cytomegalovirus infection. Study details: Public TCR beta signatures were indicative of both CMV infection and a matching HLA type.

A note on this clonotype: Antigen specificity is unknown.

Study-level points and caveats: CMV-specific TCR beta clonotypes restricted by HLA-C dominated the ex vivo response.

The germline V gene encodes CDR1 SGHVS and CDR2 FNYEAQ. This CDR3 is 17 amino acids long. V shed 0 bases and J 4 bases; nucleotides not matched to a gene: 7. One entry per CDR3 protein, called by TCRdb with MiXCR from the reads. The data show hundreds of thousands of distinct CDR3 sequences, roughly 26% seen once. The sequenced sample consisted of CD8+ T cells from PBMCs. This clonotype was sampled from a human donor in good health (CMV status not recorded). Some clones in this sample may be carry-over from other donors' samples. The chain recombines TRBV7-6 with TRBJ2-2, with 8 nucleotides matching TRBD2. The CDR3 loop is CASSLAPPSGGTGELFF. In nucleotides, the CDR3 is TGTGCCAGCAGCTTAGCCCCTCCAAGCGGGGGCACCGGGGAGCTGTTTTTT. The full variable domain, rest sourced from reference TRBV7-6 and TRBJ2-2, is GAGVSQSPRYKVTKRGQDVALRCDPISGHVSLYWYRQALGQGPEFLTYFNYEAQQDKSGLPNDRFSAERPEGSISTLTIQRTEQRDSAMYRCASSLAPPSGGTGELFFGEGSRLTVL.